The T cell receptor beta chain under discussion was sequenced for a study of OX40 agonist ivuxolimab in advanced cancers. Study-wide background: An agonistic anti-OX40 (CD134) antibody, ivuxolimab, was used to treat the patients. Patients undergoing dose escalation presented with hepatocellular carcinoma, melanoma, renal cell or head and neck cancer.

With regard to this clone: Its target is unknown.

The method was immunoSEQ multiplex PCR; TCRdb's version includes in-frame clones alone and lacks a portion of them. The data contain about 80,000 clones, more than 90% of them seen just once; the ten biggest clones take up around 0.75%. Study conclusions and caveats: The study observed clonal expansion of CD4+ and CD8+ blood T cells by week 6 at 0.1 to 3.0 mg/kg.

The CDR3 has 16 residues. Germline V gene sequence: CDR1 KGHSH, CDR2 LQKENI. Trimming took 5 bases from V and 0 from J; bases not matched to a gene: 7. This clonotype originated in an adult with an advanced solid tumor such as melanoma, head and neck, liver or kidney cancer. This chain connects TRBV18 to TRBJ2-7; TRBD1 aligns across 10 bases. The sequencing used CD4+ or CD8+ T cells sorted from blood, collected in a trial of the OX40 agonist ivuxolimab. The CDR3 DNA follows: TGTGCCAGCTCATCCAAGGGACAGGGGCACTCCTACGAGCAGTACTTC. Amino acids: CASSSKGQGHSYEQYF.